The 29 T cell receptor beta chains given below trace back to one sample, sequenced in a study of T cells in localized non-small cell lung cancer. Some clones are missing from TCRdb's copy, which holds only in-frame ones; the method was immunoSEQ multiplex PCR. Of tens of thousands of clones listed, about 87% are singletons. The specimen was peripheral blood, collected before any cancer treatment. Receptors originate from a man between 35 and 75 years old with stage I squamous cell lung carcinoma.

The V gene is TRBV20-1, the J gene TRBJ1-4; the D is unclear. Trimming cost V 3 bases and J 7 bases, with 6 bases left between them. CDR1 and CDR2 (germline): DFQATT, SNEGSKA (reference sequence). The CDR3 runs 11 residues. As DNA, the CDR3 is TGCAGTGCTAGCCGGGCTGAAAAACTGTTTTTT. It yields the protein CSASRAEKLFF.

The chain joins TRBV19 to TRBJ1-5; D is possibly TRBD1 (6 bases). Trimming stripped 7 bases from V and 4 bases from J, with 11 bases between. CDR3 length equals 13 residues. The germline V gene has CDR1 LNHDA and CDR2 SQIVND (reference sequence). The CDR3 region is CASKDSINQPQHF. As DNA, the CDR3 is TGTGCCAGTAAGGACAGTATAAATCAGCCCCAGCATTTT.

CDR3 coding DNA: TGTGCCAGCAGCTTACGGCTAGCGTTGTCCAGCTCCTACAATGAGCAGTTCTTC. It yields the protein CASSLRLALSSSYNEQFF. The chain combines TRBV11-2 with TRBJ2-1; tentatively, D is TRBD2 (6 bases). Trimming removed 2 bases from V and 0 bases from J, with 17 bases in between. The CDR3 runs 18 residues. Germline V gene data show CDR1 as SGHAT and CDR2 as FQNNGV.

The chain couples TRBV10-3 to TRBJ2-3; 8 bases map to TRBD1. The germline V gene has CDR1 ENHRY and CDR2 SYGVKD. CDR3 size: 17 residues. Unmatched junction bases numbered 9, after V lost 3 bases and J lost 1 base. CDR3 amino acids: CAISDQQGEFGTDTQYF. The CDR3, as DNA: TGTGCCATCAGTGATCAACAGGGGGAGTTTGGCACAGATACGCAGTATTTT.

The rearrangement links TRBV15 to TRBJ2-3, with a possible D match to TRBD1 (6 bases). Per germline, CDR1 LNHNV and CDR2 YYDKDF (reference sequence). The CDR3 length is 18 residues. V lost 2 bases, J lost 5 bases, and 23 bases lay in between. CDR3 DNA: TGTGCCACCAGCAGACCCGCTACCCGACAGGCCTACGGAGATACGCAGTATTTT. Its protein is CATSRPATRQAYGDTQYF. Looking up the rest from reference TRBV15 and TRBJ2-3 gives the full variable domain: DAMVIQNPRYQVTQFGKPVTLSCSQTLNHNVMYWYQQKSSQAPKLLFHYYDKDFNNEADTPDNFQSRRPNTSFCFLDIRSPGLGDTAMYLCATSRPATRQAYGDTQYFGPGTRLTVL.

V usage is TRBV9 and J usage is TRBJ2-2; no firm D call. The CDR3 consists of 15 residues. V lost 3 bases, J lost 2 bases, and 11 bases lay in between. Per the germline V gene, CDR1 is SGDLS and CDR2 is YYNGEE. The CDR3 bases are TGTGCCAGCAGCGAAAGAGCTGCTAACACCGGGGAGCTGTTTTTT. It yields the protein CASSERAANTGELFF.

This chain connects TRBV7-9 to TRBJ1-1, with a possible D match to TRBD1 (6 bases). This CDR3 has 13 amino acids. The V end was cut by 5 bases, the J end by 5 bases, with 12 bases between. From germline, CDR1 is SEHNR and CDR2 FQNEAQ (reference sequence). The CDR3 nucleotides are TGTGCCAGCAGCCTAGGAGGGGGAACTGAAGCTTTCTTT. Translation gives CASSLGGGTEAFF.

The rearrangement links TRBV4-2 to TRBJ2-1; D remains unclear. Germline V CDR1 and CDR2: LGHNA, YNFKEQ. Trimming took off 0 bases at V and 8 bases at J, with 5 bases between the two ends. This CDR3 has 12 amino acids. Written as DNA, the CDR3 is TGTGCCAGCAGCCAAGATCGGGATGAGCAGTTCTTC. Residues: CASSQDRDEQFF.

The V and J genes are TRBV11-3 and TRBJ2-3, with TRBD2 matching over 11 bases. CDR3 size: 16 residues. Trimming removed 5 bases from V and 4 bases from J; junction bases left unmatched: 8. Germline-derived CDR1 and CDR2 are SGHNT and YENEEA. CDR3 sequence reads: CASSPGLAEYSDTQYF. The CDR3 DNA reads TGTGCCAGCAGCCCGGGACTAGCGGAGTATTCAGATACGCAGTATTTT.

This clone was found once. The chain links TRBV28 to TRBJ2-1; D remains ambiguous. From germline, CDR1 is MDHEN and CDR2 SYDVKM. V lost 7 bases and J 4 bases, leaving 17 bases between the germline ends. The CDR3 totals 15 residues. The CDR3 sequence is CASNPVTTTYNEQFF. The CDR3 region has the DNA TGTGCCAGCAACCCCGTCACGACCACTTACAATGAGCAGTTCTTC.

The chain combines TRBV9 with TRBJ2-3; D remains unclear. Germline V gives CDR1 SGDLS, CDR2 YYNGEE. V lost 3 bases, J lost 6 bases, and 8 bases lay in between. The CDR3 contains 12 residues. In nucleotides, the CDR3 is TGTGCCAGCAGCGCCCTAACTGATACGCAGTATTTT. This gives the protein CASSALTDTQYF.

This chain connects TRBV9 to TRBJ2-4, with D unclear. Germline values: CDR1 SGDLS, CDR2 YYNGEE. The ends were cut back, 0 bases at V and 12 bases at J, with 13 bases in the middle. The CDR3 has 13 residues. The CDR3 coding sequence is TGTGCCAGCAGCGTAGATGTAACGTCGGATCAGTACTTC. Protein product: CASSVDVTSDQYF.

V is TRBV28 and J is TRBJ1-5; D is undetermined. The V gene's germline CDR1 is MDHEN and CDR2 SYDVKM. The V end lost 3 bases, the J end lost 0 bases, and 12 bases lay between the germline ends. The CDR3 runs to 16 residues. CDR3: CASSFPGGYSNQPQHF. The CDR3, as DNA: TGTGCCAGCAGTTTCCCCGGCGGTTATAGCAATCAGCCCCAGCATTTT.

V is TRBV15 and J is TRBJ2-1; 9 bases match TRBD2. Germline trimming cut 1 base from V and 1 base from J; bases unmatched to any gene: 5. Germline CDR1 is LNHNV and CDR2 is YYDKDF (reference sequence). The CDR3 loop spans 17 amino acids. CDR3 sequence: CATSRATTSGSYNEQFF. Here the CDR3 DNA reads TGTGCCACCAGCAGAGCGACGACTAGCGGTTCCTACAATGAGCAGTTCTTC.

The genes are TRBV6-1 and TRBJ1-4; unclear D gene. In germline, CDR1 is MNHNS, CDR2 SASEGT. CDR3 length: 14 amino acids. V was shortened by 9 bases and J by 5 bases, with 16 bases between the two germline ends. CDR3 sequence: CARGNCRRNEKLFF. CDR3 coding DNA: TGTGCCAGGGGAAATTGCCGACGCAATGAAAAACTGTTTTTT.

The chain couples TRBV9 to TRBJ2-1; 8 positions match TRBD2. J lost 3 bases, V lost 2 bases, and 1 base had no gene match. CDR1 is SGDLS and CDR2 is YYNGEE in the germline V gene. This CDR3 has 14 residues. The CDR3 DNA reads TGTGCCAGCAGCGTTAGCGGGGACTACAATGAGCAGTTCTTC. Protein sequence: CASSVSGDYNEQFF.

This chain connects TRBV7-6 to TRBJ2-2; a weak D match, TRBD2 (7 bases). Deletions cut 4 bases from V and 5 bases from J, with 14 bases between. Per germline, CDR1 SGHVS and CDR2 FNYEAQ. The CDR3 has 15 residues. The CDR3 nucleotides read TGTGCCAGCAGCTGGGGGGCGGGAGAGACCGGGGAGCTGTTTTTT. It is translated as CASSWGAGETGELFF.

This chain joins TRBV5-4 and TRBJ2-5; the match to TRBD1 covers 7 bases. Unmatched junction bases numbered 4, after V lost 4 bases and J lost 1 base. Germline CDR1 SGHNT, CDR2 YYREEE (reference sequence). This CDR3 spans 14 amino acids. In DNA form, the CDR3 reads TGTGCCAGCAGCACGGGACAGAGCCAAGAGACCCAGTACTTC. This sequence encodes CASSTGQSQETQYF.

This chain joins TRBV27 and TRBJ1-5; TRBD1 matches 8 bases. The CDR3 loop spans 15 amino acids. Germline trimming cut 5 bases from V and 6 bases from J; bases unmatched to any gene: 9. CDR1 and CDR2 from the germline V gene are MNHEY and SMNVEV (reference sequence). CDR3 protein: CASSLGQGAGQPQHF. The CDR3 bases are TGTGCCAGCAGTCTGGGTCAGGGGGCAGGTCAGCCCCAGCATTTT.

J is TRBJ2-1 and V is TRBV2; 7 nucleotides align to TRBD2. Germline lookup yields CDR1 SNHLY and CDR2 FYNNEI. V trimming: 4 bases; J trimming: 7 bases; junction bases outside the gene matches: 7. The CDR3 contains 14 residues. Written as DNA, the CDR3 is TGTGCCAGCAGTGTCGGCGGGAGAGAGAATGAGCAGTTCTTC. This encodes CASSVGGRENEQFF.

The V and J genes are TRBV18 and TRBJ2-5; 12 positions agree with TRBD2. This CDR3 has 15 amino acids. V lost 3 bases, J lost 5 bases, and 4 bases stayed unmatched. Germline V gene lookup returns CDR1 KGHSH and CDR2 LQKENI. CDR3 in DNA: TGTGCCAGCTCACCTGGACTAGCGGGAAGGGAGACCCAGTACTTC. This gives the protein CASSPGLAGRETQYF.

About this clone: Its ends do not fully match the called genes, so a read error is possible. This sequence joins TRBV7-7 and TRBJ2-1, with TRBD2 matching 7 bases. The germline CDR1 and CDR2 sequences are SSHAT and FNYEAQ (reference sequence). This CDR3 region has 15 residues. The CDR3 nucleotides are TGTGCTAGCAGCTTAGGCAACGGGAGGTTAGATGAGCAGTTCTTC. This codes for CASSLGNGRLDEQFF.

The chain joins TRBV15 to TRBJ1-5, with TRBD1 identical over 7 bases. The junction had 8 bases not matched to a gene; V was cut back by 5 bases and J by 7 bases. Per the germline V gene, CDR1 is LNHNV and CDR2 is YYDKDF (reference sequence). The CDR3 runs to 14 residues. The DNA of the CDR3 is TGTGCCACCAGCTCGACAGGGCGGGAGCAGCCCCAGCATTTT. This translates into CATSSTGREQPQHF.

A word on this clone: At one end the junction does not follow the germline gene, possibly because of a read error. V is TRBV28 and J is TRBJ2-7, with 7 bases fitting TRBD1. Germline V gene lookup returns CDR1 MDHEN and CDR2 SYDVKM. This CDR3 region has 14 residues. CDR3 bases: TGTGCCAGCGACCCCCGGCAGGCCCCGGGGACAGTAAACTTC. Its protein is CASDPRQAPGTVNF.

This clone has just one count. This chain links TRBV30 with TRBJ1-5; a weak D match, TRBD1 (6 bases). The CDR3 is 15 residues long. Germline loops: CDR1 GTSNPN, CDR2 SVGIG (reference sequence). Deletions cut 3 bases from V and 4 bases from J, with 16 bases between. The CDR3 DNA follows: TGTGCCTGGAGCCTGGAAGGGGGGCCTAATCAGCCCCAGCATTTT. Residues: CAWSLEGGPNQPQHF.

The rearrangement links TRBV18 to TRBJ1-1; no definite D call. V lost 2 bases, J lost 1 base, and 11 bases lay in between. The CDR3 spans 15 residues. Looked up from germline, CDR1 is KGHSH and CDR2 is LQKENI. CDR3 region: CASSPSGVGNTEAFF. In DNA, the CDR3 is TGTGCCAGCTCACCAAGTGGAGTGGGGAACACTGAAGCTTTCTTT.

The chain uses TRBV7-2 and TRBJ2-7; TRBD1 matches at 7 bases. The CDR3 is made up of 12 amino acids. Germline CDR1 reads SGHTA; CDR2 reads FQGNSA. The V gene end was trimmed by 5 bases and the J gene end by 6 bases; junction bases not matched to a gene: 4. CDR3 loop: CASSPRGREQYF. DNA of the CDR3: TGTGCCAGCAGCCCTAGGGGGCGCGAGCAGTACTTC.

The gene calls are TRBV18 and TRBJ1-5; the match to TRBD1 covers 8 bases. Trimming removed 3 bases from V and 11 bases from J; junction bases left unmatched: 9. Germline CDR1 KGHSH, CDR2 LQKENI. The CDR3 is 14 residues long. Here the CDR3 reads CASSPGDRSGAQHF. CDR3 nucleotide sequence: TGTGCCAGCTCACCCGGGGACAGGTCAGGGGCCCAGCATTTT.

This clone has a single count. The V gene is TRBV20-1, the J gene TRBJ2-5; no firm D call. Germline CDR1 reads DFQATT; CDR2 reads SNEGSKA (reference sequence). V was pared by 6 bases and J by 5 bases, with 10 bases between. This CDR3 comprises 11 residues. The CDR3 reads CSADQRETQYF. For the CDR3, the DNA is TGCAGTGCAGACCAGAGGGAGACCCAGTACTTC.